One and the same sample provided the 15 T cell receptor beta chains below, sequenced in a study of CD8+CD57+ T cells in acquired aplastic anemia. Template material for TCR beta VDJ and CDR3 profiling consisted of genomic DNA. TCRdb called the reads again in MiXCR, with one record for every CDR3 protein. The repertoire holds roughly 130,000 distinct CDR3 sequences, with 40% to 60% as singletons. The specimen sequenced was sorted CD4+, CD8+, or CD8+CD57+ T cells (not recorded which) from PBMCs. These receptor sequences come from a human donor in good health, serving as a control.

This clonotype has ten or more counts. The chain recombines TRBV7-9 with TRBJ2-3; a possible D gene is TRBD1 (6 bases). Trimming left V 1 base short and J 0 bases short, with 8 bases between. Looked up from germline, CDR1 is SEHNR and CDR2 is FQNEAQ (reference sequence). There are 15 residues in the CDR3. The CDR3 nucleotides are TGTGCCAGCAGCTTAGGACAGGTTAGCACAGATACGCAGTATTTT. Translating gives CASSLGQVSTDTQYF.

V gene TRBV10-3 combines with J gene TRBJ1-2, with D unresolved. V was cut by 6 bases and J by 0 bases, with 8 bases left in between. The germline gives CDR1 ENHRY, CDR2 SYGVKD. The CDR3 has 13 amino acids. The CDR3 sequence: CAISSEANYGYTF. The CDR3 region has the DNA TGTGCCATCAGCTCAGAAGCTAACTATGGCTACACCTTC.

In this sample, this clonotype turned up many times. V and J are TRBV30 and TRBJ1-1; 7 bases line up with TRBD1. V lost 3 bases and J lost 8; bases outside the gene matches: 15. The CDR3 totals 15 residues. Looked up from germline, CDR1 is GTSNPN and CDR2 is SVGIG (reference sequence). The CDR3 DNA reads TGTGCCTGGAGAGGCAGGGGGTGGACGGGCTCCGAAGCTTTCTTT. The encoded protein is CAWRGRGWTGSEAFF.

The chain combines TRBV6-1 with TRBJ2-7; 8 bases align to TRBD2. CDR3 length: 13 residues. The germline V gene has CDR1 MNHNS and CDR2 SASEGT. V was pared by 5 bases and J by 3 bases, with 3 bases of the junction left unmatched. The CDR3, as DNA: TGTGCCAGCAGTCGAAGCGGGGGCTACGAGCAGTACTTC. This codes for CASSRSGGYEQYF.

About this clonotype itself: It may be a read error: a sequence one base away is much more abundant. The chain has TRBV12-5 and TRBJ2-3, with D possibly being TRBD2 (5 bases). This CDR3 region has 15 residues. Germline V lookup: CDR1 LGHNT, CDR2 FRNRAP. CDR3 amino acids: CACGLASVGGDTQYF. As DNA, the CDR3 is TGTGCTTGTGGTTTGGCCTCGGTGGGCGGGGATACGCAGTATTTT. The variable domain in full, with the rest retrieved from reference TRBV12-5 and TRBJ2-3, is DARVTQTPRHKVTEMGQEVTMRCQPILGHNTVFWYRQTMMQGLELLAYFRNRAPLDDSGMPKDRFSAEMPDATLATLKIQPSEPRDSAVYFCACGLASVGGDTQYFGPGTRLTVL.

The V gene is TRBV25-1, the J gene TRBJ2-1; 9 nucleotides agree with TRBD1. CDR1 and CDR2 (germline): MGHDK, SYGVNS. With 8 bases clipped from V and 6 bases from J, the junction kept 5 bases outside the gene matches. The CDR3 totals 13 residues. The DNA of the CDR3 is TGTGCCAGCTCTGTGACAGGGGGCAATGAGCAGTTCTTC. Encoded protein: CASSVTGGNEQFF. The full variable domain, its missing parts supplied by reference TRBV25-1 and TRBJ2-1, is EADIYQTPRYLVIGTGKKITLECSQTMGHDKMYWYQQDPGMELHLIHYSYGVNSTEKGDLSSESTVSRIRTEHFPLTLESARPSHTSQYLCASSVTGGNEQFFGPGTRLTVL.

This clonotype showed up many times. The gene calls are TRBV4-1 and TRBJ2-3; D ambiguous. This CDR3 is built from 15 residues. V was shortened by 4 bases and J by 5 bases, with 16 bases between the two germline ends. Germline assignment: CDR1 MGHRA and CDR2 YSYEKL. The CDR3: CASSLDLGSQDTQYF. CDR3 nucleotide sequence: TGCGCCAGCAGCCTCGACCTAGGATCGCAAGATACGCAGTATTTT.

There are many counts of this clonotype. The chain couples TRBV3-1 to TRBJ1-2; weak D call: TRBD1 (5 bases). The germline V gene has CDR1 LGHDT and CDR2 YNNKEL (reference sequence). Trimming cost V 1 base and J 2 bases, with 5 bases left between them. CDR3 length: 13 amino acids. CDR3: CASSQGGNYGYTF. Written as DNA, the CDR3 is TGTGCCAGCAGCCAAGGGGGGAACTATGGCTACACCTTC.

The V gene is TRBV10-3, the J gene TRBJ2-3; possibly TRBD2 for D (5 bases). The V gene's germline CDR1 is ENHRY and CDR2 SYGVKD. V lost 6 bases and J lost 6, with 10 bases in between. The CDR3 consists of 12 residues. CDR3 sequence (DNA): TGTGCCATCAGCACGGGGATCGATACGCAGTATTTT. It yields the protein CAISTGIDTQYF.

As concerns this clonotype: The junction departs from the called germline gene at one end, perhaps through a read error. The chain combines TRBV19 with TRBJ1-1; weak D call: TRBD1 (5 bases). CDR1 and CDR2 from the germline V gene are LNHDA and SQIVND (reference sequence). This CDR3 comprises 11 residues. CDR3 region: CASSVEGQAFF. CDR3 nucleotides: TGTGCCAGTAGTGTAGAGGGGCAAGCTTTCTTT.

V gene TRBV4-2 combines with J gene TRBJ2-7; 8 bases are shared with TRBD1. The CDR3 is 15 residues long. Trimming removed 8 bases from V and 6 bases from J; junction bases left unmatched: 15. Germline CDR1 reads LGHNA; CDR2 reads YNFKEQ. CDR3 residues: CASGSTGAGGVEQYF. The CDR3 coding sequence is TGTGCCAGCGGCTCCACCGGGGCAGGGGGCGTCGAGCAGTACTTC.

The gene calls are TRBV25-1 and TRBJ2-1; D not resolved. V lost 5 bases and J 3 bases, leaving 8 bases between the germline ends. Per the germline V gene, CDR1 is MGHDK and CDR2 is SYGVNS. The CDR3 spans 13 residues. The CDR3 region has the DNA TGTGCCAGCAGTTCGATAAGCTACAATGAGCAGTTCTTC. Translation: CASSSISYNEQFF. Variable domain in full (rest from reference TRBV25-1 and TRBJ2-1): EADIYQTPRYLVIGTGKKITLECSQTMGHDKMYWYQQDPGMELHLIHYSYGVNSTEKGDLSSESTVSRIRTEHFPLTLESARPSHTSQYLCASSSISYNEQFFGPGTRLTVL.

This sequence joins TRBV2 and TRBJ2-7; no clear D gene. This CDR3 is 12 amino acids long. CDR1 SNHLY and CDR2 FYNNEI come from the germline V gene. Trimming stripped 6 bases from V and 0 bases from J, with 6 bases between. The CDR3 spells CASSQFSYEQYF. CDR3 nucleotides: TGTGCCAGCAGCCAATTCTCCTACGAGCAGTACTTC.

This chain joins TRBV20-1 and TRBJ1-3; no clear D. CDR1 is DFQATT and CDR2 is SNEGSKA in the germline V gene (reference sequence). The CDR3 loop spans 12 amino acids. The V end was cut by 3 bases, the J end by 3 bases, with 6 bases between. The CDR3 region is CSASSDGNTIYF. The CDR3 coding sequence is TGCAGTGCTAGTTCTGATGGAAACACCATATATTTT.

In DNA, the CDR3 is TGCAGCGTTGTGTGGCAGGGGAACACCGGGGAGCTGTTTTTT. This sequence encodes CSVVWQGNTGELFF. This chain connects TRBV29-1 to TRBJ2-2; TRBD1 is a possible D gene (5 bases). Deletions cut 4 bases from V and 1 base from J, with 10 bases between. Germline V gives CDR1 SQVTM, CDR2 ANQGSEA. The CDR3 spans 14 residues.